Listed here are 26 T cell receptor beta chains from one sample, sequenced in a study of blood T cell repertoires in COVID-19. Libraries were prepared by immunoSEQ multiplex PCR; TCRdb keeps only in-frame clonotypes and omits some of them. The repertoire has fewer than 300,000 clones, approximately 85% of them found once; the top ten carry 4% to 6%. The sequencing sample was made of peripheral blood. These TCRs come from a man in his forties or fifties with active or convalescent COVID-19.

Comment on this clone: This same CDR3 is encoded by further DNA sequences in the sample. CDR3 nucleotides: TGCAGCGTCGACAGGGGCACTGAAGCTTTCTTT. Translation: CSVDRGTEAFF. This chain links TRBV29-1 with TRBJ1-1; TRBD1 matches at 8 bases. CDR3 size: 11 residues. CDR1 SQVTM and CDR2 ANQGSEA come from the germline V gene. Trimming cost V 6 bases and J 4 bases; bases outside gene matches: 1.

The chain is built from TRBV19 and TRBJ2-3, with 13 nucleotides matching TRBD2. Germline V gene sequence: CDR1 LNHDA, CDR2 SQIVND (reference sequence). V lost 3 bases, J lost 0 bases, and 3 bases stayed unmatched. The CDR3 sequence is 17 residues long. CDR3 in DNA: TGTGCCAGTAGTATCGGGACTAGCGGGGTAAGCACAGATACGCAGTATTTT. This codes for CASSIGTSGVSTDTQYF.

The J gene is TRBJ2-1, the V gene TRBV7-2; perhaps TRBD2 as D (5 bases). Trimming took 4 bases from V and 4 from J, leaving 14 bases between them. The CDR3 length is 15 residues. Germline V lookup: CDR1 SGHTA, CDR2 FQGNSA. The CDR3 region is CASSSGRGSYNEQFF. DNA of the CDR3: TGTGCCAGCAGCTCCGGTCGGGGTAGTTACAATGAGCAGTTCTTC.

The rearrangement links TRBV5-1 to TRBJ2-3, with D tentatively TRBD1 (6 bases). Between the trimmed V and J ends, which lost 4 bases and 0 bases, there was a span of 15 bases. This CDR3 comprises 16 residues. CDR1 is SGHRS and CDR2 is YFSETQ in the germline V gene. CDR3 nucleotides: TGCGCCAGCAGCCCCGGGACAAGCGCTAGCACAGATACGCAGTATTTT. It encodes CASSPGTSASTDTQYF.

This chain uses TRBV7-9 with TRBJ2-7, with D maybe TRBD2 (5 bases). CDR3 length equals 12 residues. The V gene lost 1 base and the J gene lost 6 bases, with 7 bases spanning the gap. Germline-derived CDR1 and CDR2 are SEHNR and FQNEAQ (reference sequence). CDR3 amino acids: CASSLGGSEQYF. The CDR3, as DNA: TGTGCCAGCAGCTTAGGAGGGAGCGAGCAGTACTTC.

The chain joins TRBV3-1 (or the pseudogene TRBV3-2) to TRBJ2-1, with TRBD2 identical over 10 bases. The CDR3 contains 16 residues. The germline V gene has CDR1 LGHDT and CDR2 YNNKEL (reference sequence). Unmatched junction bases numbered 11, after V lost 4 bases and J lost 8 bases. The CDR3 sequence: CASSPVPGLAIHEQFF. The CDR3 coding sequence is TGTGCCAGCAGCCCGGTACCGGGACTAGCGATCCATGAGCAGTTCTTC.

The CDR3 nucleotides are TGTGCCAGCACCGGTGGACAGGGGCGGGAGACCCAGTACTTC. It translates to CASTGGQGRETQYF. The chain has TRBV2 and TRBJ2-5, with 9 nucleotides matching TRBD1. This CDR3 contains 14 residues. Germline CDR1 is SNHLY and CDR2 is FYNNEI. V dropped 7 bases and J dropped 5; count of bases not matched to a gene: 8.

This chain links TRBV28 with TRBJ2-3, with D possibly TRBD2 on 6 matching bases. CDR3 length: 14 residues. CDR1 MDHEN and CDR2 SYDVKM come from the germline V gene. Trimming left V 4 bases short and J 8 bases short, with 16 bases between. For the CDR3, the DNA is TGTGCCAGCAGTTCCGCCGGGGACTGGAGTACGCAGTATTTT. Translated: CASSSAGDWSTQYF.

The V call is TRBV12-5, the J call TRBJ2-2; D possibly corresponds to TRBD2 (6 bases). Per germline, CDR1 LGHNT and CDR2 FRNRAP. Trimming shortened V by 0 bases and J by 6 bases, and 8 bases separated the two germline ends. The length of the CDR3 is 14 residues. CDR3 nucleotide sequence: TGTGCTAGTGGTTTGGTACGGGAGTCCGGGGAGCTGTTTTTT. It encodes CASGLVRESGELFF.

V is TRBV30 and J is TRBJ1-1; D is perhaps TRBD1 (6 bases). This CDR3 has 13 residues. Germline CDR1 is GTSNPN and CDR2 is SVGIG (reference sequence). V gave up 4 bases and J gave up 5 bases, with 14 bases separating them. Here the CDR3 DNA reads TGTGCCTGGACCACAGGGTCGGGGACTGAAGCTTTCTTT. Translating it yields CAWTTGSGTEAFF.

In this sample, this clone turned up a few times. This chain connects TRBV3-1 (or the pseudogene TRBV3-2) to TRBJ1-2; D remains ambiguous. Trimming removed 3 bases from V and 8 bases from J, with 19 bases in between. The germline CDR1 and CDR2 sequences are LGHDT and YNNKEL (reference sequence). The CDR3 has 15 residues. The CDR3 sequence: CASSHEGLLTGGYTF. The CDR3 coding sequence is TGTGCCAGCAGCCATGAGGGCCTCCTAACGGGGGGCTACACCTTC.

The V gene is TRBV7-9, the J gene TRBJ2-5, with D tentatively TRBD2 (5 bases). The CDR3 spans 15 residues. The germline V gene encodes CDR1 SEHNR and CDR2 FQNEAQ (reference sequence). V lost 4 bases and J lost 1, with 13 bases in between. This CDR3 is CASSSLEGVQETQYF. CDR3 DNA sequence: TGTGCCAGCAGCTCCTTAGAGGGAGTCCAAGAGACCCAGTACTTC.

This clone was observed once. The chain has TRBV2 and TRBJ2-2; D unresolved. V shed 1 base and J shed 10 bases, with 7 bases lying between them. Per germline, CDR1 SNHLY and CDR2 FYNNEI. The CDR3 sequence is 12 residues long. In DNA, the CDR3 is TGTGCCAGCAGTGAAGAGGAGCAGGAGCTGTTTTTT. It specifies CASSEEEQELFF.

The genes are TRBV6-1 and TRBJ1-2; a weak D match, TRBD1 (6 bases). V was cut by 2 bases and J by 13 bases, with 14 bases left in between. This CDR3 has 12 amino acids. Per germline, CDR1 MNHNS and CDR2 SASEGT. This CDR3 reads CASSETGGGVTF. The CDR3 DNA reads as TGTGCCAGCAGTGAAACGGGAGGGGGTGTCACCTTC.

The V call is TRBV5-8, the J call TRBJ2-7; possibly TRBD2 for D (6 bases). Looked up from germline, CDR1 is SGHTS and CDR2 is YDEGEE. Trimming shortened V by 1 base and J by 2 bases, and 16 bases separated the two germline ends. This CDR3 is 16 amino acids long. The CDR3 spells CASSLRGSVGTYEQYF. The DNA for the CDR3 is TGTGCCAGCAGCTTGCGGGGGTCCGTCGGGACCTACGAGCAGTACTTC.

In nucleotides, the CDR3 is TGTGCCAGCCGGCCGGGAAAGGCGTACCAGCAGTACTTC. Protein: CASRPGKAYQQYF. This chain connects TRBV5-6 to TRBJ2-7; D perhaps matches TRBD2 (5 bases). This CDR3 contains 13 residues. Germline assignment: CDR1 SGHDT and CDR2 YYEEEE. The V end lost 7 bases, the J end lost 8 bases, and 19 bases lay between the germline ends.

The genes are TRBV5-1 and TRBJ2-3, with a tentative D call TRBD2 (5 bases). V was trimmed by 4 bases and J by 0 bases, leaving 15 bases between them. The CDR3 spans 16 residues. The germline V gene encodes CDR1 SGHRS and CDR2 YFSETQ. CDR3 bases: TGCGCCAGCAGCCCGAGGCAGCGGCTAAGCACAGATACGCAGTATTTT. This gives the protein CASSPRQRLSTDTQYF.

This chain uses TRBV2 with TRBJ2-1; 14 bases are shared with TRBD2. The ends lost 6 bases at V and 5 bases at J; junction bases unmatched: 6. Looked up from germline, CDR1 is SNHLY and CDR2 is FYNNEI. The CDR3 has 16 residues. CDR3 bases: TGTGCCAGCAGCGCCGGACTAGCGGGAGGCGACAATGAGCAGTTCTTC. Amino acids: CASSAGLAGGDNEQFF.

This sequence joins TRBV2 and TRBJ1-1; tentative D call: TRBD1 (6 bases). The CDR3 consists of 15 residues. The V end was cut by 6 bases, the J end by 2 bases, with 16 bases between. Germline V lookup: CDR1 SNHLY, CDR2 FYNNEI. The CDR3 reads CASSPVRGLNTEAFF. CDR3 nucleotide sequence: TGTGCCAGCAGCCCCGTCAGGGGTCTTAACACTGAAGCTTTCTTT.

This clone has just a few counts. This chain uses TRBV2 with TRBJ1-4, with D hard to call. The V gene lost 4 bases and the J gene lost 4 bases, with 13 bases spanning the gap. The CDR3 sequence is 15 residues long. The V gene's germline CDR1 is SNHLY and CDR2 FYNNEI. The CDR3 coding sequence is TGTGCCAGCAGTGTATCCGGAGCTCTTAATGAAAAACTGTTTTTT. This sequence encodes CASSVSGALNEKLFF.

The chain has TRBV7-9 and TRBJ2-2, with TRBD2 matching over 9 bases. The V and J ends lost 5 bases and 5 bases, in that order; junction bases with no gene match: 12. Germline CDR1 reads SEHNR; CDR2 reads FQNEAQ (reference sequence). The CDR3 contains 17 residues. This CDR3 is CASSRGLAGFGTGELFF. CDR3 DNA: TGTGCCAGCAGCAGAGGGCTAGCGGGGTTCGGGACCGGGGAGCTGTTTTTT.

The genes are TRBV7-9 and TRBJ2-5; 8 bases are a match to TRBD2. From germline, CDR1 is SEHNR and CDR2 FQNEAQ (reference sequence). J was trimmed by 5 bases and V by 5 bases; bases with no gene match: 16. This CDR3 comprises 17 residues. In DNA form, the CDR3 reads TGTGCCAGCAGCCAGACCCGAGGGCTTAGGACTAGCGAGACCCAGTACTTC. Translation: CASSQTRGLRTSETQYF.

The chain joins TRBV5-8 to TRBJ1-3; D remains unclear. This CDR3 contains 15 residues. V was pared by 0 bases and J by 4 bases, with 11 bases between. CDR1 and CDR2 from the germline V gene are SGHTS and YDEGEE. CDR3 DNA: TGTGCCAGCAGCTTGGGGCGAGGGCCGGGAAACACCATATATTTT. This translates into CASSLGRGPGNTIYF.

This clone was seen only a few times. This rearrangement joins TRBV28 to TRBJ1-2; TRBD1 might be the D (5 bases). V was cut by 5 bases and J by 2 bases, with 15 bases left in between. The CDR3 extends over 15 amino acids. Per the germline V gene, CDR1 is MDHEN and CDR2 is SYDVKM. The CDR3: CASSPPASGNYGYTF. The CDR3 coding sequence is TGTGCCAGCAGTCCCCCGGCCTCAGGGAACTATGGCTACACCTTC.

This clone was recorded a few times. V is TRBV28 and J is TRBJ1-5; no firm D call. Per germline, CDR1 MDHEN and CDR2 SYDVKM. The CDR3 has 14 amino acids. V was trimmed by 4 bases and J by 0 bases, leaving 7 bases between them. CDR3 nucleotide sequence: TGTGCCAGCAGTTCCCTCGTTAGCAATCAGCCCCAGCATTTT. As protein: CASSSLVSNQPQHF.

The chain has TRBV7-2 and TRBJ1-2; perhaps TRBD1 as D (5 bases). Germline V gene data show CDR1 as SGHTA and CDR2 as FQGNSA. This CDR3 spans 13 amino acids. The V end lost 1 base, the J end lost 7 bases, and 10 bases lay between the germline ends. CDR3 coding DNA: TGTGCCAGCAGCTTAGGGGGCTTAGGTGGCTACACCTTC. This sequence encodes CASSLGGLGGYTF.